This T cell receptor beta chain was recovered during a study of shared clonotypes between healthy human individuals. Study summary: Per donor, three plates held CD4 naive cells, three held CD4 memory, two held CD8 naive and one held CD8 memory.

In regard to this clone: What it binds is unknown. The sample has other DNA sequences that encode this CDR3 too.

Naive CD8 cells were CD45RO-negative, positively selected for CCR7, excluding terminally differentiated effector memory CD45RA+ cells. The trim removed 6 bases at V and 6 bases at J, leaving 5 bases unmatched. Looked up from germline, CDR1 is MNHEY and CDR2 is SMNVEV (reference sequence). The CDR3 length is 14 residues. At deep level, the assay was performed. In the study's own analysis: Junction-only sequences without quality scores came from ImmunoSEQ, so filtering differed. Produced via immunoSEQ multiplex PCR; TCRdb's table is partial and in-frame only. V and J calls and clone size are given by that table; D and trimming were obtained from the DNA. In the table there are about 2.1 million clones, under 95% of which are singletons. General observations from the study: Among several donors, about 4.6% of naive CD4 clonotypes were found in common.

Sequences were obtained from naive CD8+ T cells from PBMCs. The rearrangement joins TRBV27 to TRBJ2-1, with TRBD2 matching over 10 bases. This TCR came from a man aged 18 to 30 in good health. Some clones in this sample may be carry-over from other donors' samples. In nucleotides, the CDR3 is TGTGCCAGCAGCCTCCGACTAGCGGGCAATGAGCAGTTCTTC. This sequence encodes CASSLRLAGNEQFF.